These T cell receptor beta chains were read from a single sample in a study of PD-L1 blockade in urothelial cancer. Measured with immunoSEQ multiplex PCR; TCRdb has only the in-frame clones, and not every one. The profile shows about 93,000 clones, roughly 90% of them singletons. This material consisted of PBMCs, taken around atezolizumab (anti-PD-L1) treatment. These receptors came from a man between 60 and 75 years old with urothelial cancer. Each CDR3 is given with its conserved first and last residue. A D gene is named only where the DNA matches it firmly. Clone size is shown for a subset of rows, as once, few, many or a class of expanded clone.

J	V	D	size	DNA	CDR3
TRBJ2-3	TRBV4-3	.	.	TGCGCCAGCAGCCGGGGGGGCGAAGGTACAGATACGCAGTATTTT	CASSRGGEGTDTQYF
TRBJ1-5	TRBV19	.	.	TGTGCCAGTAGTATGGCAGGCTACCTCAATCAGCCCCAGCATTTT	CASSMAGYLNQPQHF
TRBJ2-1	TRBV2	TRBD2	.	TGTGCCAGCAAACTAGCGGCCTCCTACAATGAGCAGTTCTTC	CASKLAASYNEQFF
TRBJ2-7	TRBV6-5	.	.	TGTGCCAGCAGCCCCCCCGGGAGCTACGAGCAGTACTTC	CASSPPGSYEQYF
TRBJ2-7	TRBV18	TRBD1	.	TGTGCCAGCTCACCAGGGACAGGCCGCATCTTCGGAGAGCAGTACTTC	CASSPGTGRIFGEQYF
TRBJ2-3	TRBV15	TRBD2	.	TGTGCCACCAGCAGAGGGGAGACTAGCGGGGACACAGATACGCAGTATTTT	CATSRGETSGDTDTQYF
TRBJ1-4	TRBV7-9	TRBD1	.	TGTGCCAGCAGCTCACCGGGACAGGGTAATGAAAAACTGTTTTTT	CASSSPGQGNEKLFF
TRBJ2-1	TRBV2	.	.	TGTGCCAGCACCGAGGACACCTACAATGAGCAGTTCTTC	CASTEDTYNEQFF
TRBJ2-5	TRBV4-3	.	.	TGCGCCAGCAGCCAAGATATACAGGCAGACGCTGGGACCCAGTACTTC	CASSQDIQADAGTQYF
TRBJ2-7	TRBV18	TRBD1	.	TGTGCCAGCTCAGCAAACAGACAGGGCATGGCCTACGAGCAGTACTTC	CASSANRQGMAYEQYF
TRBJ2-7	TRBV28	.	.	TGTGCCAGCATAGGGGGAGGGGGGCCCTACGAGCAGTACTTC	CASIGGGGPYEQYF
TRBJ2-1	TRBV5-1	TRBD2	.	TGCGCCAGCAGCTTGGGTGGGAGGGACAATGAGCAGTTCTTC	CASSLGGRDNEQFF
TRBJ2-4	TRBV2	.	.	TGTGCCAGCAGGGACCGGGACTTGGGCTTTGCCAAAAACATTCAGTACTTC	CASRDRDLGFAKNIQYF
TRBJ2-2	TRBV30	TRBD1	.	TGTGCCTGGAGTTCCGACAGGGGGCTCGGGGAGCTGTTTTTT	CAWSSDRGLGELFF
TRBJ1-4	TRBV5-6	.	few	TGTGCCAGCAGCAACAACAGGGCGAGTAATGAAAAACTGTTTTTT	CASSNNRASNEKLFF
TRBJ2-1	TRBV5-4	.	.	TGTGCCAGCAGAGCTGTATCCTACAATGAGCAGTTCTTC	CASRAVSYNEQFF
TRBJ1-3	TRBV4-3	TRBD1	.	TGCGCCAGCAGCCAAGACAGGACAGGGGGAATTCTTACTGGAAACACCATATATTTT	CASSQDRTGGILTGNTIYF
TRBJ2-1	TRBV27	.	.	TGTGCCAGCAGTTTCAACAATGAGCAGTTCTTC	CASSFNNEQFF
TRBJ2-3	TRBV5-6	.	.	TGTGCCAGCAGCCAACAGGGCGTGGATACGCAGTATTTT	CASSQQGVDTQYF
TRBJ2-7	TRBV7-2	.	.	TGTGCCAGCAGCATATCCTACGAGCAGTACTTC	CASSISYEQYF
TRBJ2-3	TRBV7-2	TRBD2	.	TGTGCCAGCAGCGCAATGGGGGGGAACGCAGATACGCAGTATTTT	CASSAMGGNADTQYF
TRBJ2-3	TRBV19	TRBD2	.	TGTGCCAGTAGTGGCCTAGCGGGGGGGGCAGATACGCAGTATTTT	CASSGLAGGADTQYF
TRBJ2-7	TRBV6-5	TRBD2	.	TGTGCCAGCAGTCTTCTAGCGGGGGCCTACGAGCAGTACTTC	CASSLLAGAYEQYF
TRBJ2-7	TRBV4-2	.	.	TGTGCCAGCAGCCAAGATTCAGGCTCCTACGAGCAGTACTTC	CASSQDSGSYEQYF
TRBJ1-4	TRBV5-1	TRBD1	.	TGCGCCAGCAGCTTGGGACAGGGGAATGAAAAACTGTTTTTT	CASSLGQGNEKLFF
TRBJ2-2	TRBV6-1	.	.	TGTGCCAGCAGTGAAGCGCCGGTGGCGGGTGACACCGGGGAGCTGTTTTTT	CASSEAPVAGDTGELFF
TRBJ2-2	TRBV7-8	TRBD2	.	TGTGCCAGCAGCTACCTAGCGGGGGGCTCCTTCGGGGAGCTGTTTTTT	CASSYLAGGSFGELFF
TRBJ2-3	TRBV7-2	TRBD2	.	TGTGCCAGCAGCTTAAAGTTAGCGGGGGGAGATACGCAGTATTTT	CASSLKLAGGDTQYF
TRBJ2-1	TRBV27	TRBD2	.	TGTGCCAGCTCACCGGGACTAGCGGGAGTAGGTGAGCAGTTCTTC	CASSPGLAGVGEQFF
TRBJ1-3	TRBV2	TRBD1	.	TGTGCCAGCAGGGTACAGGGGAGGTACACCATATATTTT	CASRVQGRYTIYF
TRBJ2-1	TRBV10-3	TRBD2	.	TGTGCCATCAGTGAGTCCGAGCGGGGGCACTACAATGAGCAGTTCTTC	CAISESERGHYNEQFF
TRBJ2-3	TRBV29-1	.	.	TGCAGCGTTGAAGGGCAGGCCACAGATACGCAGTATTTT	CSVEGQATDTQYF
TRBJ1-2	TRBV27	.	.	TGTGCCAGCAGCCCAGGAGCCGGAGGTGGCTACACCTTC	CASSPGAGGGYTF
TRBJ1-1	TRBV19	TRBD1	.	TGTGCCAGTAGTATCGGACAGGGGGGGACTGAAGCTTTCTTT	CASSIGQGGTEAFF
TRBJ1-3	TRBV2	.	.	TGTGCCAGCAGTGCGTCAAGCAGAAACACCATATATTTT	CASSASSRNTIYF
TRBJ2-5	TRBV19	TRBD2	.	TGTGCCAGTAGTGCTGACAGGTCGGGGGGGCGTCAAGAGACCCAGTACTTC	CASSADRSGGRQETQYF
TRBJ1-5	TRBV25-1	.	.	TGTGCCAGCAGGGGGGCAGGGGCTTACAATCAGCCCCAGCATTTT	CASRGAGAYNQPQHF
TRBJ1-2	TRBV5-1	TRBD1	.	TGCGCCAGCAGCGTCGGGACAGCTAACTATGGCTACACCTTC	CASSVGTANYGYTF
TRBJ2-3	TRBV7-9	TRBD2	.	TGTGCCAGCAGCTTAGAAGGCAGGGCGGGAGGGCCAGCAGATACGCAGTATTTT	CASSLEGRAGGPADTQYF
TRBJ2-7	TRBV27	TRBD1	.	TGTGCCAGCAGTTCTACCCCCTCCGGGACAGGCTCCTACGAGCAGTACTTC	CASSSTPSGTGSYEQYF
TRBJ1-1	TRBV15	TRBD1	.	TGTGCCACCAGCGGCCGGGACAGGGGATGGACTGAAGCTTTCTTT	CATSGRDRGWTEAFF
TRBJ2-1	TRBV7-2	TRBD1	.	TGTGCCAGCAGCCCCACAGGGGGCGGGCAGTTCTTC	CASSPTGGGQFF
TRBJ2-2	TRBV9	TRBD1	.	TGTGCCAGCAGCGTAGCTCCGAGGACAGGGGGCACCGGGGAGCTGTTTTTT	CASSVAPRTGGTGELFF
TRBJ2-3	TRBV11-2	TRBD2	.	TGTGCCAGCAGCGCGGGACTAGCGTTCACAGATACGCAGTATTTT	CASSAGLAFTDTQYF
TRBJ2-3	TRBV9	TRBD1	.	TGTGCCAGCAGCGTAGGCGCAGGACAGGGTGTTCCCACAGATACGCAGTATTTT	CASSVGAGQGVPTDTQYF
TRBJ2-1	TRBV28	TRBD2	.	TGTGCCAGCAGTCCCAGGACTAGCGGGAGCAATGAGCAGTTCTTC	CASSPRTSGSNEQFF
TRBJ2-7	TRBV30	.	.	TGTGCCTGGAGGAATAACATTATCTCCTACGAGCAGTACTTC	CAWRNNIISYEQYF